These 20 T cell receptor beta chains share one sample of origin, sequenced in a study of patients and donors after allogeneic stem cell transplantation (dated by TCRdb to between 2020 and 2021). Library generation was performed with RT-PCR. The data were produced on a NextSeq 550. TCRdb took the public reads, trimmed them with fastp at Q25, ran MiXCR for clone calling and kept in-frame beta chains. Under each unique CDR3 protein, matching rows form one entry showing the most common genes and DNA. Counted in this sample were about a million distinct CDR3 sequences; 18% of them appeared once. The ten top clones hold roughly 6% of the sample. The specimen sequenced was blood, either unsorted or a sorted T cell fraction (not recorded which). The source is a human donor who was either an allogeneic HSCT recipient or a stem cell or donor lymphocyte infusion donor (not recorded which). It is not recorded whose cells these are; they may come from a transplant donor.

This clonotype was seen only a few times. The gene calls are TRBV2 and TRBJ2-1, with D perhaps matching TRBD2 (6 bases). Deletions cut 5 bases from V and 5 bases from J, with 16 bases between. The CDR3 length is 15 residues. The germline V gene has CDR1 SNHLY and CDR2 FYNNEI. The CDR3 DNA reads TGTGCCAGCAGTCCGGGACTCAAACTACACAATGAGCAGTTCTTC. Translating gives CASSPGLKLHNEQFF.

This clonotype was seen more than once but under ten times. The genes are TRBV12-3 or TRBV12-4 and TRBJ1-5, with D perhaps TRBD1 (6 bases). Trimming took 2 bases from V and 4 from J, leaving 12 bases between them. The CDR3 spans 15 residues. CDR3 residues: CASSLQGSRNQPQHF. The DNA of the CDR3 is TGTGCCAGCAGTTTACAGGGGTCTAGGAATCAGCCCCAGCATTTT.

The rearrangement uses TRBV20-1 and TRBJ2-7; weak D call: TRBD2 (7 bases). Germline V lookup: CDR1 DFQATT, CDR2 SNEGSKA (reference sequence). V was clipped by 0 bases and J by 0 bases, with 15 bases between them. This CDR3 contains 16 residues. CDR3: CSARDSGGGNSYEQYF. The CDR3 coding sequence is TGCAGTGCTAGAGATTCGGGGGGCGGCAACTCCTACGAGCAGTACTTC.

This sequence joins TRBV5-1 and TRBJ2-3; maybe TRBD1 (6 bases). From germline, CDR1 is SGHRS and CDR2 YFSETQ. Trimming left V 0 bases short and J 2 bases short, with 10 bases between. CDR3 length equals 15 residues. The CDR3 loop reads CASSLDRALTDTQYF. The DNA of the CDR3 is TGCGCCAGCAGCTTGGACAGGGCCCTCACAGATACGCAGTATTTT.

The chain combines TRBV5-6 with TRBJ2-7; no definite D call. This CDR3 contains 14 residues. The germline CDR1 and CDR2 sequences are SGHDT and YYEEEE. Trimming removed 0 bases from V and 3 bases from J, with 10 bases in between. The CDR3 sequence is CASSLAARDYEQYF. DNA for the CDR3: TGTGCCAGCAGCTTGGCAGCCAGAGACTACGAGCAGTACTTC.

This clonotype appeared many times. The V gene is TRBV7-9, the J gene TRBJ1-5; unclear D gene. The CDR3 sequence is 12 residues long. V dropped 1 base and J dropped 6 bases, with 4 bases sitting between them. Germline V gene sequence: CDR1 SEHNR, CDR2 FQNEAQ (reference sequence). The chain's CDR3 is CASSLESQPQHF. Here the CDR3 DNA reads TGTGCCAGCAGCTTAGAAAGTCAGCCCCAGCATTTT.

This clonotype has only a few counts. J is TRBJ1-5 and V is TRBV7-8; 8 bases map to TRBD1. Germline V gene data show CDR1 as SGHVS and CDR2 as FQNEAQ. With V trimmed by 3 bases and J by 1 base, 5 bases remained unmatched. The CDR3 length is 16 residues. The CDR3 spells CASSLSRQGSNQPQHF. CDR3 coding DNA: TGTGCCAGCAGCTTGAGTCGACAGGGGAGCAATCAGCCCCAGCATTTT.

This chain's CDR3 is CASSFWRDREQYF. The CDR3 DNA reads as TGTGCCAGCAGTTTTTGGAGGGATCGTGAGCAGTACTTC. The chain links TRBV12-3 or TRBV12-4 to TRBJ2-7, with D perhaps TRBD2 (6 bases). The CDR3 contains 13 residues. Deletions cut 3 bases from V and 7 bases from J, with 13 bases between.

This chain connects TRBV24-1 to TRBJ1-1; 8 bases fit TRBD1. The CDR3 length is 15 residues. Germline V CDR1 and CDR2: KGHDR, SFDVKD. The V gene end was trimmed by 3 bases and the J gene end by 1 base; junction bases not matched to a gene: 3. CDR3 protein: CATSDAGTGNTEAFF. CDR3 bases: TGTGCCACCAGTGATGCCGGGACAGGGAACACTGAAGCTTTCTTT.

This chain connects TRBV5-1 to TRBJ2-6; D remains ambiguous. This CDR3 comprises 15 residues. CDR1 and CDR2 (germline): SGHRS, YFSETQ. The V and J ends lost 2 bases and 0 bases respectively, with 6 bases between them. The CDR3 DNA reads TGCGCCAGCAGCTTAACCTACTCTGGGGCCAACGTCCTGACTTTC. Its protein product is CASSLTYSGANVLTF.

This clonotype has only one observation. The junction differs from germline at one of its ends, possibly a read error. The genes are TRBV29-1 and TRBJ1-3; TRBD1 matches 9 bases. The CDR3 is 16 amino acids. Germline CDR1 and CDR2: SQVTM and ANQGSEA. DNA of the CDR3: TGCAGCGTTGAAGTTTTTCGGACAGGGGCTGGAACCACCATATATTTT. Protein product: CSVEVFRTGAGTTIYF.

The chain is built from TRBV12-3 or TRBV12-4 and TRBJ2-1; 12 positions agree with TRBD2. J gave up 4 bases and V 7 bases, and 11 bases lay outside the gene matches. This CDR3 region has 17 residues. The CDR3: CASTDPLLAGGYNEQFF. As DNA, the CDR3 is TGTGCCAGCACCGACCCCCTCCTAGCGGGGGGGTACAATGAGCAGTTCTTC.

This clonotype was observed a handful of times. Written as DNA, the CDR3 is TGTGCCAGCACCAGCATTAATAGCGGGGGGAGGGATACGCAGTATTTT. This sequence encodes CASTSINSGGRDTQYF. The chain carries TRBV6-1 and TRBJ2-3; 10 nucleotides match TRBD2. The germline CDR1 and CDR2 sequences are MNHNS and SASEGT. Trimming at V came to 7 bases and at J to 6 bases, leaving 13 bases not matched to a gene. This CDR3 comprises 16 residues.

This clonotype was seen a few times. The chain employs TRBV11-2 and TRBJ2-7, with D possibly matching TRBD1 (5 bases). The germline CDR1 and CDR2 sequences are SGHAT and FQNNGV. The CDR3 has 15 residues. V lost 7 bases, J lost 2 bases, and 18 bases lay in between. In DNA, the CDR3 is TGTGCCAGCAACGCCAATAGGGGCGGACCCTACGAGCAGTACTTC. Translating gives CASNANRGGPYEQYF.

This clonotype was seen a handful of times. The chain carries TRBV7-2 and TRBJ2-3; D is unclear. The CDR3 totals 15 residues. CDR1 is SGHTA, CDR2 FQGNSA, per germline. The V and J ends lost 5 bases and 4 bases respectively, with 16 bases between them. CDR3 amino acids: CASSPRRTKADTQYF. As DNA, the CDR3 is TGTGCCAGCAGCCCCCGTCGGACGAAGGCAGATACGCAGTATTTT.

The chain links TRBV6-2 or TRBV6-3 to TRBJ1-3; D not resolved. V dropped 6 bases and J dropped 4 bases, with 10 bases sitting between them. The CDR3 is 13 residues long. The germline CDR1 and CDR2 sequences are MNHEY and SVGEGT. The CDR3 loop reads CASSSSAGNTIYF. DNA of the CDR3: TGTGCCAGCAGCTCCTCGGCGGGAAACACCATATATTTT.

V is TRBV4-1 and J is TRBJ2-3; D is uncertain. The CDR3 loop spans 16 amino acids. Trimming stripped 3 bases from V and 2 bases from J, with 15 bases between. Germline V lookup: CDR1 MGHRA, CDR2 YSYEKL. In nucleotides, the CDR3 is TGCGCCAGCAGCCACTCTATTCTCGGGTCCACAGATACGCAGTATTTT. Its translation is CASSHSILGSTDTQYF.

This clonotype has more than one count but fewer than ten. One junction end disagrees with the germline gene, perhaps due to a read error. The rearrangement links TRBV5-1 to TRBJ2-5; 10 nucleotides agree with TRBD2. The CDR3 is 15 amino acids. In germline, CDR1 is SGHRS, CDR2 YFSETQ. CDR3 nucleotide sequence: TGCGCCAGTAGCTCTAGCGGGGGTAAACAAGAGACCCAGTACTTC. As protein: CASSSSGGKQETQYF.

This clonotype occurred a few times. Here the CDR3 reads CSGLRGLITEAFF. The DNA for the CDR3 is TGCAGCGGGCTACGGGGTTTGATCACTGAAGCTTTCTTT. V usage is TRBV29-1 and J usage is TRBJ1-1; no definite D call. Germline CDR1 and CDR2: SQVTM and ANQGSEA. CDR3 size: 13 residues. The ends were cut back, 7 bases at V and 4 bases at J, with 16 bases in the middle.

As DNA, the CDR3 is TGTGCCAGCAGCCGACAGGCCACCTATAATTTTGAACTGTTTTTT. Translated: CASSRQATYNFELFF. V usage is TRBV2 and J usage is TRBJ1-4, with a possible D match to TRBD1 (6 bases). Trimming stripped 6 bases from V and 12 bases from J, with 23 bases between. The CDR3 contains 15 residues. Per the germline V gene, CDR1 is SNHLY and CDR2 is FYNNEI.